One and the same sample provided the 29 T cell receptor beta chains below, sequenced in a study of blood T cell repertoires in COVID-19. Generated by immunoSEQ multiplex PCR, the TCRdb table keeps only in-frame clones and is missing some. The repertoire holds 310,000 or so clones, about 85% seen once, with approximately 6% in the top ten. The source material was PBMCs or T cells enriched from blood (not recorded which). These TCRs come from a woman aged 25 to 39 who had recovered from COVID-19.

The V call is TRBV18, the J call TRBJ1-4; D is unresolved. V shed 6 bases and J shed 5 bases, with 13 bases lying between them. Germline-derived CDR1 and CDR2 are KGHSH and LQKENI. The CDR3 loop spans 14 amino acids. CDR3 sequence reads: CASSRAGSNEKLFF. The CDR3 DNA is TGTGCCAGCTCCCGCGCGGGGTCGAATGAAAAACTGTTTTTT.

The chain couples TRBV9 to TRBJ2-3; TRBD1 might be the D (5 bases). In germline, CDR1 is SGDLS, CDR2 YYNGEE. The V and J ends lost 0 bases and 3 bases respectively, with 8 bases between them. This CDR3 contains 14 residues. This CDR3 is CASSVEGATDTQYF. For the CDR3, the DNA is TGTGCCAGCAGCGTAGAAGGGGCAACAGATACGCAGTATTTT.

The chain couples TRBV6-6 to TRBJ1-5; D unresolved. Germline V gene lookup returns CDR1 MNHNY and CDR2 SVGAGI (reference sequence). Trimming removed 5 bases from V and 4 bases from J, with 12 bases in between. The CDR3 has 14 amino acids. The CDR3 DNA is TGTGCCAGCAGTCCCTCACCAACTAATCAGCCCCAGCATTTT. It translates to CASSPSPTNQPQHF.

This clone showed up just once. The V gene is TRBV7-9, the J gene TRBJ1-1, with 8 bases matching TRBD1. The V segment lost 7 bases and the J segment 4 bases; nucleotides outside the gene matches: 11. CDR3 length: 15 residues. Germline loops: CDR1 SEHNR, CDR2 FQNEAQ (reference sequence). The CDR3 DNA reads TGTGCCAGCAACCCGGGGACAGGCCAGGGCACTGAAGCTTTCTTT. This sequence encodes CASNPGTGQGTEAFF.

The chain is built from TRBV12-5 and TRBJ1-5, with a possible D match to TRBD1 (6 bases). Trimming stripped 3 bases from V and 7 bases from J, with 10 bases between. CDR1 and CDR2 (germline): LGHNT, FRNRAP. CDR3 length: 13 residues. CDR3 protein: CASGFGGGQPQHF. Written as DNA, the CDR3 is TGTGCTAGTGGTTTTGGGGGCGGGCAGCCCCAGCATTTT.

This chain uses TRBV4-1 with TRBJ2-3; 13 nucleotides match TRBD2. CDR1 is MGHRA, CDR2 YSYEKL, per germline. This CDR3 has 19 amino acids. V was clipped by 0 bases and J by 1 base; unmatched bases: 7. CDR3 protein: CASSQDRGLAGTRTDTQYF. The CDR3 DNA is TGCGCCAGCAGCCAAGATCGGGGACTAGCGGGGACCCGCACAGATACGCAGTATTTT.

The CDR3 DNA is TGCGCCAGCAGCTTCGGAGAAGTAAAAGACCTCTATGGCTACACCTTC. Its protein product is CASSFGEVKDLYGYTF. The V and J genes are TRBV5-1 and TRBJ1-2, with D uncertain. The CDR3 sequence is 16 residues long. V was cut by 2 bases and J by 4 bases, with 18 bases left in between. Germline-derived CDR1 and CDR2 are SGHRS and YFSETQ.

This CDR3 is CASRGTASTDTQYF. The CDR3 nucleotides read TGTGCCAGCAGAGGGACAGCCTCCACAGATACGCAGTATTTT. The chain has TRBV7-2 and TRBJ2-3, with 7 bases fitting TRBD1. The CDR3 extends over 14 amino acids. Germline V gene lookup returns CDR1 SGHTA and CDR2 FQGNSA. V shed 6 bases and J 2 bases; nucleotides not matched to a gene: 5.

The chain uses TRBV5-1 and TRBJ1-4; no reliable D call. V lost 4 bases and J 0 bases, leaving 19 bases between the germline ends. Germline assignment: CDR1 SGHRS and CDR2 YFSETQ. CDR3 length equals 18 residues. In DNA form, the CDR3 reads TGCGCCAGCAGCCCCGATCACCAGAGTGCGGCAACTAATGAAAAACTGTTTTTT. Translation gives CASSPDHQSAATNEKLFF.

The chain joins TRBV19 to TRBJ1-4, with TRBD1 matching over 8 bases. Per the germline V gene, CDR1 is LNHDA and CDR2 is SQIVND (reference sequence). The V and J ends lost 9 bases and 8 bases, in that order; junction bases with no gene match: 11. The CDR3 length is 14 residues. The CDR3 DNA is TGTGCCAGCGCCTCCAGACAGGGGACGGAAAAACTGTTTTTT. It encodes CASASRQGTEKLFF.

The chain has TRBV18 and TRBJ2-3; 7 nucleotides match TRBD2. Looked up from germline, CDR1 is KGHSH and CDR2 is LQKENI. Trimming cost V 6 bases and J 2 bases; bases outside gene matches: 8. This CDR3 contains 15 residues. The CDR3 DNA sequence: TGTGCCAGCTCTCCCAGCGGGGCCCACACAGATACGCAGTATTTT. It codes for CASSPSGAHTDTQYF.

V is TRBV9 and J is TRBJ1-1; unclear D gene. Germline lookup yields CDR1 SGDLS and CDR2 YYNGEE. The CDR3 consists of 13 residues. Trimming removed 3 bases from V and 0 bases from J, with 6 bases in between. The CDR3 protein is CASSGDLNTEAFF. DNA for the CDR3: TGTGCCAGCAGCGGAGATCTGAACACTGAAGCTTTCTTT.

The J gene is TRBJ1-5, the V gene TRBV19; maybe TRBD1 (5 bases). The CDR3 spans 16 residues. Germline-derived CDR1 and CDR2 are LNHDA and SQIVND (reference sequence). With 4 bases removed from V and 7 bases from J, the gap between germline ends came to 20 bases. CDR3 sequence reads: CASSTPQLGVGQPQHF. For the CDR3, the DNA is TGTGCCAGTAGTACGCCTCAGTTAGGGGTTGGACAGCCCCAGCATTTT.

The chain carries TRBV5-4 and TRBJ2-2, with D possibly matching TRBD2 (5 bases). From germline, CDR1 is SGHNT and CDR2 YYREEE (reference sequence). Trimming removed 0 bases at V and 1 base at J, with 7 bases between. This CDR3 contains 15 residues. CDR3 bases: TGTGCCAGCAGCTTGGTCCGGGGGAACACCGGGGAGCTGTTTTTT. Its translation: CASSLVRGNTGELFF.

The CDR3 nucleotides read TGCGCCAGCAGCCAAGGAGCGGCAACTAACTATGGCTACACCTTC. This codes for CASSQGAATNYGYTF. V usage is TRBV4-3 and J usage is TRBJ1-2; D unresolved. The CDR3 contains 15 residues. V was shortened by 1 base and J by 0 bases, with 9 bases between the two germline ends. Germline loops: CDR1 LGHNA, CDR2 YSLEER.

The genes are TRBV11-2 and TRBJ1-1, with a possible D match to TRBD1 (6 bases). This CDR3 has 16 amino acids. Deletions cut 4 bases from V and 5 bases from J, with 20 bases between. Germline V gene data show CDR1 as SGHAT and CDR2 as FQNNGV. The CDR3 sequence: CASSYFPGQYRTEAFF. The CDR3 bases are TGTGCCAGCAGCTACTTCCCCGGACAGTATAGGACTGAAGCTTTCTTT.

The chain carries TRBV30 and TRBJ1-5; D may be TRBD1 (6 bases). Trimming cost V 1 base and J 2 bases, with 9 bases left between them. Germline values: CDR1 GTSNPN, CDR2 SVGIG (reference sequence). This CDR3 has 14 amino acids. The CDR3 sequence: CAWSAHRGNQPQHF. For the CDR3, the DNA is TGTGCCTGGAGTGCGCACAGGGGCAATCAGCCCCAGCATTTT.

The chain is built from TRBV6-1 and TRBJ2-5; 8 bases map to TRBD2. The CDR3 contains 14 residues. Per germline, CDR1 MNHNS and CDR2 SASEGT. V shed 3 bases and J 4 bases; nucleotides not matched to a gene: 4. CDR3 sequence reads: CASSDIREGETQYF. CDR3 coding DNA: TGTGCCAGCAGTGATATACGGGAGGGAGAGACCCAGTACTTC.

The V and J genes are TRBV11-2 and TRBJ1-2; D gene ambiguous. V was trimmed by 5 bases and J by 1 base, leaving 11 bases between them. Germline V gives CDR1 SGHAT, CDR2 FQNNGV. The CDR3 sequence is 14 residues long. The CDR3 DNA reads TGTGCCAGCAGCCTAAGCTTACGTAACTATGGCTACACCTTC. Translating gives CASSLSLRNYGYTF.

This chain joins TRBV4-2 and TRBJ1-1; D is unclear. Deletions cut 0 bases from V and 11 bases from J, with 10 bases between. CDR1 LGHNA and CDR2 YNFKEQ come from the germline V gene. There are 12 residues in the CDR3. The CDR3 protein is CASSQEARSAFF. CDR3 DNA: TGTGCCAGCAGCCAAGAGGCCAGGTCGGCTTTCTTT.

The rearrangement uses TRBV21-1 and TRBJ2-2; the table's D gene call, TRBD1, was not cross checked with the DNA. TRBV21-1 corresponds to a pseudogene. The length of the CDR3 is 17 residues. Written as DNA, the CDR3 is TGTGCCAGCAGCAAAAGGGACAGGGGGTTTGGGACCGGGGAGCTGTTTTTT. Protein sequence: CASSKRDRGFGTGELFF.

The chain has TRBV7-6 and TRBJ1-6; 10 nucleotides line up with TRBD1. This CDR3 spans 17 amino acids. Germline values: CDR1 SGHVS, CDR2 FNYEAQ. V gave up 2 bases and J gave up 4 bases; unmatched junction bases: 5. The CDR3 bases are TGTGCCAGCAGCTTAATCCCGGGACAGGGGTATAATTCACCCCTCCACTTT. Its translation is CASSLIPGQGYNSPLHF.

The rearrangement joins TRBV12-3 or TRBV12-4 to TRBJ1-2; no reliable D call. Trimming took off 5 bases at V and 7 bases at J, with 14 bases between the two ends. The CDR3 consists of 13 residues. The CDR3 bases are TGTGCCAGCAGTAGTAAAGGGCGGGGTGGCTACACCTTC. Its protein is CASSSKGRGGYTF.

This chain uses TRBV7-2 with TRBJ1-2; 9 nucleotides agree with TRBD1. V was clipped by 5 bases and J by 6 bases; unmatched bases: 16. The CDR3 is 17 amino acids. Germline values: CDR1 SGHTA, CDR2 FQGNSA. CDR3 amino acids: CASSPTGTGFTADGYTF. CDR3 nucleotides: TGTGCCAGCAGCCCTACTGGGACAGGGTTTACAGCGGATGGCTACACCTTC.

This rearrangement joins TRBV5-6 to TRBJ1-2; the match to TRBD1 covers 9 bases. After removal of 3 bases from V and 1 base from J, the junction contained 4 bases not matched to a gene. The CDR3 consists of 15 residues. Germline CDR1 SGHDT, CDR2 YYEEEE. This CDR3 is CASSYTTGGNYGYTF. DNA for the CDR3: TGTGCCAGCAGCTATACGACAGGGGGTAACTATGGCTACACCTTC. Full variable domain (remainder filled in from reference TRBV5-6 and TRBJ1-2): DAGVTQSPTHLIKTRGQQVTLRCSPKSGHDTVSWYQQALGQGPQFIFQYYEEEERQRGNFPDRFSGHQFPNYSSELNVNALLLGDSALYLCASSYTTGGNYGYTFGSGTRLTVV.

This chain joins TRBV5-1 and TRBJ1-6, with 8 bases lining up with TRBD1. Germline V gives CDR1 SGHRS, CDR2 YFSETQ. V was clipped by 4 bases and J by 6 bases; unmatched bases: 3. CDR3 size: 14 residues. The DNA of the CDR3 is TGCGCCAGCAGCCCCGACAGGGGTAATTCACCCCTCCACTTT. This encodes CASSPDRGNSPLHF.

The rearrangement joins TRBV19 to TRBJ2-1, with 11 bases that match TRBD2. Germline loops: CDR1 LNHDA, CDR2 SQIVND (reference sequence). The CDR3 extends over 15 amino acids. After removal of 5 bases from V and 10 bases from J, the junction contained 10 bases not matched to a gene. CDR3 loop: CASSLTSGGPKEQFF. The CDR3 region has the DNA TGTGCCAGTAGTTTAACTAGCGGGGGCCCCAAGGAGCAGTTCTTC. The full variable domain, completed using reference TRBV19 and TRBJ2-1, is DGGITQSPKYLFRKEGQNVTLSCEQNLNHDAMYWYRQDPGQGLRLIYYSQIVNDFQKGDIAEGYSVSREKKESFPLTVTSAQKNPTAFYLCASSLTSGGPKEQFFGPGTRLTVL.

The chain recombines TRBV5-6 with TRBJ2-6; TRBD1 matches 9 bases. V was pared by 4 bases and J by 0 bases, with 8 bases of the junction left unmatched. Germline values: CDR1 SGHDT, CDR2 YYEEEE. The CDR3 is 18 residues long. CDR3 sequence: CASSVSGTGNSGANVLTF. The CDR3 nucleotides read TGTGCCAGCAGCGTATCCGGGACAGGGAACTCTGGGGCCAACGTCCTGACTTTC.

V and J are TRBV19 and TRBJ1-4; D remains ambiguous. The V and J ends lost 3 bases and 6 bases respectively, with 5 bases between them. This CDR3 has 12 amino acids. Per the germline V gene, CDR1 is LNHDA and CDR2 is SQIVND (reference sequence). CDR3: CASSMRDEKLFF. CDR3 DNA: TGTGCCAGTAGTATGAGGGATGAAAAACTGTTTTTT.